The clone carrying this T cell receptor beta chain was observed a handful of times. Its antigen is not identified. A single heparinised blood sample, averaging about 120 mL, was obtained per donor. Via CD45RO/CCR7/CD25/CD127/CD95/CD27, cells of the CD4+ naive, central memory, regulatory and stem cell-like memory subsets were sorted. The ends were cut back, 1 base at V and 4 bases at J, with 13 bases in the middle. This CDR3 has 15 residues. Per the germline V gene, CDR1 is SGHTA and CDR2 is FQGNSA. This entry is derived from a study of beta chain features in type 1 diabetes. General study results and limits: For patients and controls alike, PCR might favor shorter templates to the same degree. A moderate, significant TCRB CDR3 shortening appeared in type 1 diabetes across four CD4+ subsets.

Since all of the isolated RNA was reverse transcribed, expressed TCRB transcripts were what got sequenced. Method: immunoSEQ multiplex PCR; TCRdb's copy keeps in-frame clones and lacks some. The sample holds around 140,000 clones, 7% to 10% seen once. The chain employs TRBV7-2 and TRBJ2-5; D is ambiguous. The receptor was derived from a man in his thirties or forties with type 1 diabetes. The source material was central memory CD4+ T cells from blood. CDR3 sequence reads: CASSLVGLSGETQYF. The CDR3 region has the DNA TGTGCCAGCAGCTTAGTGGGTCTTTCGGGAGAGACCCAGTACTTC. Complete variable domain (other parts from reference TRBV7-2 and TRBJ2-5): GAGVSQSPSNKVTEKGKDVELRCDPISGHTALYWYRQSLGQGLEFLIYFQGNSAPDKSGLPSDRFSAERTGGSVSTLTIQRTQQEDSAVYLCASSLVGLSGETQYFGPGTRLLVL.